This is a list of T cell receptor beta chains from one sample in a study of spatial heterogeneity in lung cancer. TCRdb fed the 5' RACE reads into MiXCR, producing one record per CDR3 protein. The repertoire consists of 5,100 or so distinct CDR3 sequences, with roughly 7.4% occurring once and the leading ten covering 45%. This specimen consisted of lung tumor tissue, obtained at surgery. Receptors were obtained from a male donor with early-stage non-small cell lung cancer. Each CDR3 is given with its conserved first and last residue. A D gene is named only where the DNA matches it firmly. The size field is filled for only some rows; it gives once, few, many or a size class.

abundance	v_gene	j_gene	d_gene	CDR3nt	CDR3aa
many	TRBV20-1	TRBJ2-5	NA	TGCAGTGCTAGATTGAAAGCAGGGGGAGGTCTAGAGACCCAGTACTTC	CSARLKAGGGLETQYF
NA	TRBV2	TRBJ2-1	NA	TGTGCCAGTCAAAGAGAACGGGGGGAGCAGTTCTTC	CASQRERGEQFF
many	TRBV6-1	TRBJ1-1	NA	TGTGCCAGCATCTGGGGCAGGGGTGGCACTGAAGCTTTCTTT	CASIWGRGGTEAFF
many	TRBV7-9	TRBJ1-2	NA	TGTGCCAGCAGCCGAAGCAGATCCACTAACTATGGCTACACCTTC	CASSRSRSTNYGYTF
NA	TRBV9	TRBJ2-1	NA	TGTGCCAGCAGCGTATGGGGGGACACATACAATGAGCAGTTCTTC	CASSVWGDTYNEQFF
many	TRBV27	TRBJ2-7	NA	TGTGCCAGCAGTTGGACCGTCGGAGGCGAGCAGTACTTC	CASSWTVGGEQYF
few	TRBV2	TRBJ2-3	NA	TGTGCCAGCAGTGAATTGGCCAGGGGGGAAGCAGATACGCAGTATTTT	CASSELARGEADTQYF
few	TRBV5-1	TRBJ2-3	NA	TGCGCCAGCAGCTGGAGCACAGATACGCAGTATTTT	CASSWSTDTQYF
many	TRBV28	TRBJ1-1	NA	TGTGCCAGCAGTTTACCGCGGGGCACTGAAGCTTTCTTT	CASSLPRGTEAFF
NA	TRBV5-1	TRBJ2-1	NA	TGCGCCAGCAGCTTGGTAGACTTCCTGAATGAGCAGTTCTTC	CASSLVDFLNEQFF
NA	TRBV18	TRBJ1-1	TRBD1	TGTGCCAGCTCACAACAGGGGTCCACTGAAGCTTTCTTT	CASSQQGSTEAFF
NA	TRBV7-6	TRBJ1-6	NA	TGTGCCAGCAGCTTAGAACAGTTTAATTCACCCCTCCACTTT	CASSLEQFNSPLHF
medium-sized	TRBV6-2/TRBV6-3	TRBJ1-2	NA	TGTGCCAGCAGTTCGGGACTACTACACTATGGCTACACCTTC	CASSSGLLHYGYTF
few	TRBV28	TRBJ2-6	NA	TGTGCCACGCGATTATCTGGGGCCAACGTCCTGACTTTC	CATRLSGANVLTF
many	TRBV11-2	TRBJ2-1	NA	TGTGCCAGCAGCTCCATCGGTGGTGAGCAGTTCTTC	CASSSIGGEQFF
NA	TRBV28	TRBJ1-2	TRBD1	TGTGCCAGCACCCTAACAGGGGATTGGTCTGGCTACACCTTC	CASTLTGDWSGYTF
few	TRBV7-3	TRBJ1-2	NA	TGTGCCAGCAGCTTAGAGGTGGGCTATGGCTACACCTTC	CASSLEVGYGYTF
many	TRBV7-9	TRBJ1-2	NA	TGTGCCAGCAGCTTAGTTTATGGCTACACCTTC	CASSLVYGYTF
many	TRBV6-1	TRBJ1-2	TRBD1	TGTGCCAGCAGTGCCATTGACAGGGGCTATGGCTACACCTTC	CASSAIDRGYGYTF
many	TRBV5-4	TRBJ2-3	NA	TGTGCCAGCAGTTCCGGGACAAGCGCAGATACGCAGTATTTT	CASSSGTSADTQYF